This TCR beta chain came from a study of blood T cell repertoires in COVID-19. In the study overall: COVID-19 samples collected from the United States, Italy and Spain covered acute and convalescent phases.

Assay used: immunoSEQ multiplex PCR; TCRdb lists only in-frame clones, some missing. This sample has around 220,000 clones; 65% to 90% occur once, and the top ten carry roughly 5%. This CDR3 is built from 13 residues. Germline-derived CDR1 and CDR2 are GTSNPN and SVGIG (reference sequence). V dropped 0 bases and J dropped 6; count of bases not matched to a gene: 1. The count of this clone is one. J is TRBJ1-2 and V is TRBV30; TRBD1 aligns across 10 bases. This TCR was recovered from a human donor in a cohort sampled during active COVID-19. Sequencing input: peripheral blood. CDR3 coding DNA: TGTGCCTGGAGTGTAGGGACAGGGGATGGCTACACCTTC. Translation: CAWSVGTGDGYTF.